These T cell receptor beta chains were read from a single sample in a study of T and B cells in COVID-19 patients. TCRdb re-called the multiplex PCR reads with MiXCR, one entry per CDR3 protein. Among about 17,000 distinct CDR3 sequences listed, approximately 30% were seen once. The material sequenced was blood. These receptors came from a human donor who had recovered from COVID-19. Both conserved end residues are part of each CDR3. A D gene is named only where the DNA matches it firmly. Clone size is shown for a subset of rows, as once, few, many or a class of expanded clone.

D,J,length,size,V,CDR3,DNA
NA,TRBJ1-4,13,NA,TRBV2,CASSGEVNEKLFF,TGTGCCAGCAGTGGAGAAGTTAATGAAAAACTGTTTTTT
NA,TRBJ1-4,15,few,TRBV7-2,CASSPSTGANEKLFF,TGTGCCAGCAGCCCCTCGACGGGGGCTAATGAAAAACTGTTTTTT
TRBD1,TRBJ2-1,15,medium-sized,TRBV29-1,CSVLFGTGGIIEQFF,TGCAGCGTTTTGTTTGGGACAGGCGGGATCATAGAGCAGTTCTTC
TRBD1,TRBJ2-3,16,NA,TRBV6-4,CASSDIPGTATDTQYF,TGTGCCAGCAGTGACATACCCGGGACAGCCACAGATACGCAGTATTTT
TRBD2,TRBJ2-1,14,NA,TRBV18,CASSPPLGGNEQFF,TGTGCCAGCTCACCCCCGTTGGGGGGGAATGAGCAGTTCTTC
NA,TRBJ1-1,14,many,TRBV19,CASRQLLVNTEAFF,TGTGCCAGTAGACAGTTACTCGTGAACACTGAAGCTTTCTTT
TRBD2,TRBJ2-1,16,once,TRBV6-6,CASSYLPGLGGNEQFF,TGTGCCAGCAGTTACCTCCCGGGACTAGGAGGGAATGAGCAGTTCTTC
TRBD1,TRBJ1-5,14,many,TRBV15,CATSDPGQVQPQHF,TGTGCCACCAGCGACCCCGGACAGGTCCAGCCCCAGCATTTT
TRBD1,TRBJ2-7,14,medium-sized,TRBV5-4,CASSSGQGANEQYF,TGTGCCAGCAGCTCGGGACAGGGGGCTAACGAGCAGTACTTC
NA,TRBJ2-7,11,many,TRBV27,CASSLGGEQYF,TGTGCCAGCAGTTTGGGGGGTGAGCAGTACTTC